This T cell receptor (beta chain) was sequenced in a study of shared clonotypes between healthy human individuals. Deep was the level used in running the assay. The table came from immunoSEQ multiplex PCR; TCRdb's copy has only in-frame clones and leaves some out. There are a few hundred thousand clones in the sample; around 97% occur only once, and 0.045% to 0.07% lies in the top ten. Study donors comprised healthy, HIV-negative adults devoid of recent acute infection or vaccination. Points from the study as a whole: Represented diversity (both genetic and exposure-history) was limited by the small number of donors.

This clone was seen a single time. What it binds is unknown. Sequenced: naive CD4+ T cells sorted from blood. Noted subset: CD45RA+ positively selected. The receptor's source is a woman aged 25 to 45 in good health.

The CDR3 region has the DNA TGCAGCGTTCGGACAGGGGGCGTGTTAAATTCACCCCTCCACTTT. It yields the protein CSVRTGGVLNSPLHF. The rearrangement uses TRBV29-1 and TRBJ1-6; 11 positions match TRBD1. With 5 bases clipped from V and 7 bases from J, the junction kept 7 bases outside the gene matches. Germline CDR1 and CDR2: SQVTM and ANQGSEA. This CDR3 comprises 15 residues.